This entry features one T cell receptor (beta chain) sequence. Assay version v3.0 of immunoSEQ was used, and it was run at survey level. Some clones are missing from TCRdb's copy, which holds only in-frame ones; the method was immunoSEQ multiplex PCR. The sample consists of about 30,000 clones, over 90% of them appearing once. Germline V gene sequence: CDR1 MGHDK, CDR2 SYGVNS. The V end lost 6 bases, the J end lost 5 bases, and 16 bases lay between the germline ends. CDR3 length: 15 amino acids. These data originate in a study of long-term antiretroviral therapy in people with HIV. This specimen was unsorted PBMCs, taken around 6.5 years after starting antiretroviral therapy. This sequence was found in a woman in her thirties or forties with HIV. V and J are TRBV25-1 and TRBJ1-4, with TRBD1 as a possible D gene (6 bases). The DNA of the CDR3 is TGTGCCAGCAGCCAATCCGGGGGCTTGAATGAAAAACTGTTTTTT. This translates into CASSQSGGLNEKLFF.